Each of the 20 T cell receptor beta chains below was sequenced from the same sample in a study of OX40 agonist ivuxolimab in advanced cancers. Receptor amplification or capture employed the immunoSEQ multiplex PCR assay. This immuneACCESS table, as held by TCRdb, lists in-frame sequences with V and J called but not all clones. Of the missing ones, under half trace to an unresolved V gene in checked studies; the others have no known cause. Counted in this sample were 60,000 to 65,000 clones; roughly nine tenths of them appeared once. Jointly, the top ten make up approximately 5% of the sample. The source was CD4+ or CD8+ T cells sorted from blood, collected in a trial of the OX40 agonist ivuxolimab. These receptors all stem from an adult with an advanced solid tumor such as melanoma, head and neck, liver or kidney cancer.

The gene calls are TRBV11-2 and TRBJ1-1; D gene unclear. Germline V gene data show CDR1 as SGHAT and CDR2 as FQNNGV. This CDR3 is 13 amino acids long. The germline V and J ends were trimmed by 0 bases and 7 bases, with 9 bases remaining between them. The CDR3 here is CASSLEVGNEAFF. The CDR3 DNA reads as TGTGCCAGCAGCTTAGAAGTCGGAAATGAAGCTTTCTTT.

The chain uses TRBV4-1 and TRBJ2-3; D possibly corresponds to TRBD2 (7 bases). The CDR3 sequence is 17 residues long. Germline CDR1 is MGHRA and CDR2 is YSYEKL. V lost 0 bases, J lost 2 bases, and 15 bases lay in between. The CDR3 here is CASSQEGGLLATDTQYF. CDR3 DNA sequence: TGCGCCAGCAGCCAAGAGGGGGGGCTCCTAGCCACAGATACGCAGTATTTT.

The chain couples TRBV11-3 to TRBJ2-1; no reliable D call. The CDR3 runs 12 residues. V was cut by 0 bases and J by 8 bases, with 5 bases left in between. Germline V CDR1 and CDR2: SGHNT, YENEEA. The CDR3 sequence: CASSLDLHEQFF. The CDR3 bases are TGTGCCAGCAGCTTAGATCTCCATGAGCAGTTCTTC.

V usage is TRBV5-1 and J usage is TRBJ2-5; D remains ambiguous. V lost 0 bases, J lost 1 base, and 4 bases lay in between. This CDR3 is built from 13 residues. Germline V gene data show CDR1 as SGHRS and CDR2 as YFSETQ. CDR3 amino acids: CASSLVLQETQYF. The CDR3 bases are TGCGCCAGCAGCTTGGTCCTCCAAGAGACCCAGTACTTC.

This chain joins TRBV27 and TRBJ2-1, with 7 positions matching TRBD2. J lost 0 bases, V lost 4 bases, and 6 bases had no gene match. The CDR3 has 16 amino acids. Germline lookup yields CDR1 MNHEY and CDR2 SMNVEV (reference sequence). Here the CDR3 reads CASSWTSGASYNEQFF. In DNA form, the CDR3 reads TGTGCCAGCAGTTGGACGAGCGGGGCCTCCTACAATGAGCAGTTCTTC.

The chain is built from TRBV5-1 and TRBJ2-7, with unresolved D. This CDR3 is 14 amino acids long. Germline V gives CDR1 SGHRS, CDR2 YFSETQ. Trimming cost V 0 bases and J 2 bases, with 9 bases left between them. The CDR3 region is CASSLDSSAYEQYF. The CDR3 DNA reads TGCGCCAGCAGCTTGGACAGTTCAGCCTACGAGCAGTACTTC.

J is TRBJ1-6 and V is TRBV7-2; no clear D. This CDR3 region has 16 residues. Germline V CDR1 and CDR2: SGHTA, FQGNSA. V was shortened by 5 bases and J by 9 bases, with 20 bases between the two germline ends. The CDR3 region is CASSRRAAGLTSPLHF. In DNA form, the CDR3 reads TGTGCCAGCAGCAGAAGGGCGGCAGGACTCACTTCACCCCTCCACTTT.

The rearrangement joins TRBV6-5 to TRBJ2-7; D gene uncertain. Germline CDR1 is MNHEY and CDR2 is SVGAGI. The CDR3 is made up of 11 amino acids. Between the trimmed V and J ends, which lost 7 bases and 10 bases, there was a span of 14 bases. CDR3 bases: TGTGCCAGCATTCCTGAGGCCAGTCAGTACTTC. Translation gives CASIPEASQYF.

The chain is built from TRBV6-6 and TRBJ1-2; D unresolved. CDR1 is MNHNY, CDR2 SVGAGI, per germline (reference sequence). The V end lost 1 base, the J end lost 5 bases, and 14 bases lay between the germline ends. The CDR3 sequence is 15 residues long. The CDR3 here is CASSYFQDPRYGYTF. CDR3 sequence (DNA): TGTGCCAGCAGTTACTTCCAAGACCCTCGGTATGGCTACACCTTC.

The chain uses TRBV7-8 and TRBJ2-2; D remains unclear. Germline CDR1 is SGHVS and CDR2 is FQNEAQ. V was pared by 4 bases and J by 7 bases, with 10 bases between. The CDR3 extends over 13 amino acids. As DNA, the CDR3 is TGTGCCAGCAGCTCTGAAACTTACGGGGAGCTGTTTTTT. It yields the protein CASSSETYGELFF. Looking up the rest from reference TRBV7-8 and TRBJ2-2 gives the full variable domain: GAGVSQSPRYKVAKRGQDVALRCDPISGHVSLFWYQQALGQGPEFLTYFQNEAQLDKSGLPSDRFFAERPEGSVSTLKIQRTQQEDSAVYLCASSSETYGELFFGEGSRLTVL.

CDR3 DNA sequence: TGTGCCAGCAGCTTGATCGGGACTAGCGGCCAAGAGACCCAGTACTTC. As protein: CASSLIGTSGQETQYF. This rearrangement joins TRBV4-2 to TRBJ2-5; TRBD2 matches 11 bases. The CDR3 runs to 16 residues. Germline assignment: CDR1 LGHNA and CDR2 YNFKEQ. Trimming at V came to 5 bases and at J to 1 base, leaving 6 bases not matched to a gene.

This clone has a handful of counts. CDR3 nucleotide sequence: TGCGCCAGCAGCGGGCTGGGAGGAGAGACCCAGTACTTC. Its translation: CASSGLGGETQYF. This chain joins TRBV4-1 and TRBJ2-5; tentatively, D is TRBD2 (6 bases). Trimming removed 5 bases from V and 4 bases from J, with 11 bases in between. In germline, CDR1 is MGHRA, CDR2 YSYEKL. The CDR3 sequence is 13 residues long.

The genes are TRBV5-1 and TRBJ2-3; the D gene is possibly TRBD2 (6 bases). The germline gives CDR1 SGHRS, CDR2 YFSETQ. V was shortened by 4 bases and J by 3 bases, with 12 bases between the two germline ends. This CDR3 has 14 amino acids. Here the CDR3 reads CASSPDAGTDTQYF. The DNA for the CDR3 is TGCGCCAGCAGCCCGGACGCGGGGACAGATACGCAGTATTTT.

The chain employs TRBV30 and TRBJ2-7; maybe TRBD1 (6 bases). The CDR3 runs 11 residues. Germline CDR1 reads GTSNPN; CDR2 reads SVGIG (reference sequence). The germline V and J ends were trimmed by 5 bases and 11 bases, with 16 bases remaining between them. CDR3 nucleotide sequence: TGTGCCTGGTCCAACCTCAGGGGCAAGTACTTC. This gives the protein CAWSNLRGKYF.

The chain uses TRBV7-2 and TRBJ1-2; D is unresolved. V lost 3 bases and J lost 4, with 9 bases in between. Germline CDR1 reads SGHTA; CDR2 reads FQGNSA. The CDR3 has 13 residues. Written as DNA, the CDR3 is TGTGCCAGCAGCTTGGATGACTTCTATGGCTACACCTTC. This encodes CASSLDDFYGYTF.

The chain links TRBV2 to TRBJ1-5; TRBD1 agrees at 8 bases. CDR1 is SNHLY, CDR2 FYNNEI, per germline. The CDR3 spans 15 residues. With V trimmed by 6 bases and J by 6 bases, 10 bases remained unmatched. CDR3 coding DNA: TGTGCCAGCAGCGAGGACAGGGAGGTGGTTCAGCCCCAGCATTTT. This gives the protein CASSEDREVVQPQHF. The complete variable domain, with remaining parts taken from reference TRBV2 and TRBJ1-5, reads EPEVTQTPSHQVTQMGQEVILRCVPISNHLYFYWYRQILGQKVEFLVSFYNNEISEKSEIFDDQFSVERPDGSNFTLKIRSTKLEDSAMYFCASSEDREVVQPQHFGDGTRLSIL.

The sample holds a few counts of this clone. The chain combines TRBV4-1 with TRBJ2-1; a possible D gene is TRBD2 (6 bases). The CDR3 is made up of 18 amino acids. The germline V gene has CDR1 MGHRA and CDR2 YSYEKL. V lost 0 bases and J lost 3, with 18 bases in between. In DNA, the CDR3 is TGCGCCAGCAGCCAAGATGTACCCCGGGAGCGGATCTACAATGAGCAGTTCTTC. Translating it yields CASSQDVPRERIYNEQFF.

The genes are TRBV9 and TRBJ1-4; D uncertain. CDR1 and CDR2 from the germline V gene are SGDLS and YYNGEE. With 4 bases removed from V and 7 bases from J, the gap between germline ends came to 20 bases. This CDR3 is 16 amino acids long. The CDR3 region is CASSKTNTGRFEKLFF. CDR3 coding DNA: TGTGCCAGCAGCAAGACAAACACCGGTCGATTTGAAAAACTGTTTTTT. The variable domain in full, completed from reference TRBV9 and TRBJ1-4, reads DSGVTQTPKHLITATGQRVTLRCSPRSGDLSVYWYQQSLDQGLQFLIQYYNGEERAKGNILERFSAQQFPDLHSELNLSSLELGDSALYFCASSKTNTGRFEKLFFGSGTQLSVL.

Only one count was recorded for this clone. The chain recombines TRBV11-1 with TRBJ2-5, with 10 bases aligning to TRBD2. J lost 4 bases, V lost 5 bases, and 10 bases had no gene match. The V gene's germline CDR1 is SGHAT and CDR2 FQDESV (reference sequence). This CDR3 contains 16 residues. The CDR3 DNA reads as TGTGCCAGCAGCCAAGGGGCTAGCGGGAGCAGAGAGACCCAGTACTTC. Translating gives CASSQGASGSRETQYF.

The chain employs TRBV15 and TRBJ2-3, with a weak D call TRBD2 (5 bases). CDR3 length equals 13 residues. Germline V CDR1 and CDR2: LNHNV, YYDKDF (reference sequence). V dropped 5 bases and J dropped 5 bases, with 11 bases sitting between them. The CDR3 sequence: CATSGRLVDTQYF. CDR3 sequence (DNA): TGTGCCACCAGCGGGAGACTCGTAGATACGCAGTATTTT.